The 26 T cell receptor beta chains below all came from one sample that was sequenced in a study of T cell repertoires in cytomegalovirus infection. MiXCR, run by TCRdb on the reads, gives a single entry per CDR3 protein. In the table there are fewer than 130,000 distinct CDR3 sequences, roughly 39% of which are singletons. Their antigen targets remain unknown. Specimen: CD8+ T cells from cultured PBMCs, collected from culture after CMV antigen stimulation. These receptors came from a human donor in good health (CMV status not recorded). Some clones in this sample may be carry-over from other donors' samples.

The chain joins TRBV14 to TRBJ2-1, with 11 bases aligning to TRBD2. Germline CDR1 and CDR2: SGHDN and FVKESK. This CDR3 is built from 17 residues. Trimming took 0 bases from V and 4 from J; bases not matched to a gene: 5. The CDR3 sequence: CASSQEVGTSGYNEQFF. The CDR3, as DNA: TGTGCCAGCAGCCAAGAAGTTGGGACTAGCGGTTACAATGAGCAGTTCTTC.

Worth noting for this clonotype: The CDR3 does not end in the conserved phenylalanine or tryptophan, so this is likely a read error. The gene calls are TRBV20-1 and TRBJ2-2, with 11 bases aligning to TRBD2. From germline, CDR1 is DFQATT and CDR2 SNEGSKA (reference sequence). The CDR3 has 17 amino acids. The V segment lost 4 bases and the J segment 6 bases; nucleotides outside the gene matches: 13. The CDR3 spells CSAIELAGDQLPGELFS. For the CDR3, the DNA is TGCAGTGCTATTGAACTAGCGGGGGACCAACTGCCCGGGGAGCTGTTTTCT.

CDR3: CAISESDQFQETQYF. The CDR3 DNA reads as TGTGCCATCAGTGAGTCGGACCAGTTCCAAGAGACCCAGTACTTC. V usage is TRBV10-3 and J usage is TRBJ2-5; no definite D call. The CDR3 consists of 15 residues. The V gene lost 0 bases and the J gene lost 1 base, with 9 bases spanning the gap. Germline CDR1 reads ENHRY; CDR2 reads SYGVKD.

This CDR3 reads CASSLYGSRGGELFF. CDR3 sequence (DNA): TGTGCCAGCAGCCTCTATGGTAGCCGAGGCGGGGAGCTGTTTTTT. The chain employs TRBV14 and TRBJ2-2; D gene uncertain. CDR1 is SGHDN, CDR2 FVKESK, per germline. V lost 4 bases, J lost 7 bases, and 16 bases lay in between. The CDR3 runs 15 residues.

This clonotype was seen a handful of times. V gene TRBV7-9 combines with J gene TRBJ2-1, with TRBD2 matching 9 bases. Per germline, CDR1 SEHNR and CDR2 FQNEAQ (reference sequence). The trim removed 5 bases at V and 7 bases at J, leaving 12 bases unmatched. The CDR3 runs to 16 residues. The CDR3 reads CASSPTLAGRGNEQFF. In DNA, the CDR3 is TGTGCCAGCAGCCCAACCCTAGCGGGGCGGGGGAATGAGCAGTTCTTC.

V gene TRBV19 combines with J gene TRBJ1-2; no reliable D call. Germline V gives CDR1 LNHDA, CDR2 SQIVND (reference sequence). The CDR3 is made up of 14 amino acids. V lost 7 bases and J 0 bases, leaving 12 bases between the germline ends. CDR3 loop: CASTPRTTNYGYTF. Written as DNA, the CDR3 is TGTGCCAGTACCCCACGGACGACTAACTATGGCTACACCTTC.

Concerning this clonotype: Relative to the germline gene, one junction end is altered; a read error may explain this. This chain uses TRBV7-2 with TRBJ2-5; TRBD2 matches 12 bases. Looked up from germline, CDR1 is SGHTA and CDR2 is FQGNSA. The CDR3 loop spans 14 amino acids. For the CDR3, the DNA is TGTGCCAGCAGCCTAGCGGGGGGGCCGGAGACCCAGTACTTC. Protein: CASSLAGGPETQYF. Supplemented by reference TRBV7-2 and TRBJ2-5, the full variable domain reads GAGVSQSPSNKVTEKGKDVELRCDPISGHTALYWYRQSLGQGLEFLIYFQGNSAPDKSGLPSDRFSAERTGGSVSTLTIQRTQQEDSAVYLCASSLAGGPETQYFGPGTRLLVL.

In DNA form, the CDR3 reads TGTGCCAGTAGACAGGGATCCGGCGAGCAGTACTTC. Its protein product is CASRQGSGEQYF. The chain uses TRBV19 and TRBJ2-7, with D perhaps TRBD1 (6 bases). Germline V lookup: CDR1 LNHDA, CDR2 SQIVND (reference sequence). The CDR3 loop spans 12 amino acids. V was trimmed by 6 bases and J by 6 bases, leaving 12 bases between them. The whole variable domain, remainder taken from reference TRBV19 and TRBJ2-7, is DGGITQSPKYLFRKEGQNVTLSCEQNLNHDAMYWYRQDPGQGLRLIYYSQIVNDFQKGDIAEGYSVSREKKESFPLTVTSAQKNPTAFYLCASRQGSGEQYFGPGTRLTVT.

This chain links TRBV7-6 with TRBJ1-3, with a weak D call TRBD1 (5 bases). The germline CDR1 and CDR2 sequences are SGHVS and FNYEAQ. CDR3 length: 17 amino acids. Deletions cut 3 bases from V and 0 bases from J, with 15 bases between. The CDR3 here is CASSFGTAPYSGNTIYF. The CDR3 nucleotides read TGTGCCAGCAGCTTTGGGACCGCACCCTACTCTGGAAACACCATATATTTT.

The CDR3: CAISGSSYEQYF. CDR3 DNA: TGTGCCATCAGTGGTTCTTCCTACGAGCAGTACTTC. The chain couples TRBV10-3 to TRBJ2-7; no clear D gene. CDR1 and CDR2 (germline): ENHRY, SYGVKD. V gave up 4 bases and J gave up 1 base, with 5 bases separating them. The CDR3 has 12 amino acids.

The table lists this clonotype with a few counts. This chain uses TRBV10-3 with TRBJ2-1; D uncertain. Trimming removed 2 bases from V and 2 bases from J, with 13 bases in between. There are 16 residues in the CDR3. Germline CDR1 is ENHRY and CDR2 is SYGVKD. The CDR3 is CAISEGTAPPYNEQFF. The CDR3 bases are TGTGCCATCAGTGAGGGTACAGCCCCCCCCTACAATGAGCAGTTCTTC.

V and J are TRBV6-1 and TRBJ1-2, with unresolved D. The CDR3 sequence is 15 residues long. CDR1 and CDR2 (germline): MNHNS, SASEGT. Trimming took off 7 bases at V and 8 bases at J, with 23 bases between the two ends. This chain's CDR3 is CASTLAVSEGGGYTF. The CDR3 bases are TGTGCCAGCACCCTCGCCGTCAGTGAGGGTGGAGGCTACACCTTC.

V is TRBV7-2 and J is TRBJ2-2; D gene uncertain. Germline V gene sequence: CDR1 SGHTA, CDR2 FQGNSA. V was clipped by 1 base and J by 6 bases, with 6 bases between them. The CDR3 runs 13 residues. CDR3 loop: CASSLGPAGELFF. The CDR3 DNA follows: TGTGCCAGCAGCTTAGGGCCAGCCGGGGAGCTGTTTTTT.

The CDR3 sequence: CASSPYEGTDTQYF. Written as DNA, the CDR3 is TGTGCCAGCAGCCCCTATGAGGGCACAGATACGCAGTATTTT. This sequence joins TRBV12-3 or TRBV12-4 and TRBJ2-3; no firm D call. The germline V and J ends were trimmed by 6 bases and 1 base, with 11 bases remaining between them. The CDR3 loop spans 14 amino acids.

V usage is TRBV28 and J usage is TRBJ2-7, with 7 nucleotides matching TRBD1. The CDR3 extends over 11 amino acids. The junction had 6 bases not matched to a gene; V was cut back by 8 bases and J by 8 bases. CDR1 and CDR2 (germline): MDHEN, SYDVKM. CDR3 amino acids: CASRDSGQQYF. The DNA of the CDR3 is TGTGCCAGCCGGGACAGCGGCCAGCAGTACTTC.

Here the CDR3 DNA reads TGTGCCAGCAGCGCGGGTTCCGGGGAGCTGTTTTTT. It yields the protein CASSAGSGELFF. The chain couples TRBV2 to TRBJ2-2; possible D gene TRBD2, 5 bases. V lost 6 bases, J lost 6 bases, and 8 bases lay in between. The CDR3 has 12 amino acids. The V gene's germline CDR1 is SNHLY and CDR2 FYNNEI.

CDR3 nucleotides: TGTGCCAGCAGTTACTCGCCTAGCGGGAGTTCAGATACGCAGTATTTT. It yields the protein CASSYSPSGSSDTQYF. The gene calls are TRBV6-5 and TRBJ2-3; 10 nucleotides align to TRBD2. Looked up from germline, CDR1 is MNHEY and CDR2 is SVGAGI. CDR3 length equals 16 residues. The V segment lost 0 bases and the J segment 4 bases; nucleotides outside the gene matches: 4.

The J gene is TRBJ1-2, the V gene TRBV20-1; D may be TRBD1 (6 bases). With 2 bases removed from V and 5 bases from J, the gap between germline ends came to 15 bases. From germline, CDR1 is DFQATT and CDR2 SNEGSKA (reference sequence). The CDR3 is made up of 14 amino acids. CDR3 nucleotides: TGCAGTGCTAGAAACCAGGGGTCTTCATATGGCTACACCTTC. Translating gives CSARNQGSSYGYTF.

The chain links TRBV4-1 to TRBJ1-2; D not resolved. Trimming cost V 0 bases and J 1 base, with 12 bases left between them. The germline V gene has CDR1 MGHRA and CDR2 YSYEKL. This CDR3 contains 16 residues. DNA for the CDR3: TGCGCCAGCAGCCAAGAATTATCTGGGGTTAACTATGGCTACACCTTC. Translating gives CASSQELSGVNYGYTF.

The chain joins TRBV9 to TRBJ1-1; D is undetermined. The CDR3 covers 14 residues. CDR1 and CDR2 from the germline V gene are SGDLS and YYNGEE. V was shortened by 2 bases and J by 0 bases, with 8 bases between the two germline ends. The DNA for the CDR3 is TGTGCCAGCAGCGTGTCATATATGAACACTGAAGCTTTCTTT. Translated: CASSVSYMNTEAFF.

The rearrangement uses TRBV11-1 and TRBJ2-5; D unresolved. The CDR3 spans 13 residues. Trimming cost V 5 bases and J 5 bases, with 12 bases left between them. Germline V CDR1 and CDR2: SGHAT, FQDESV (reference sequence). The CDR3 sequence: CASSPGPWETQYF. The CDR3 DNA follows: TGTGCCAGCAGCCCTGGCCCGTGGGAGACCCAGTACTTC. The entire variable domain, with the rest obtained from reference TRBV11-1 and TRBJ2-5, is as follows: EAEVAQSPRYKITEKSQAVAFWCDPISGHATLYWYRQILGQGPELLVQFQDESVVDDSQLPKDRFSAERLKGVDSTLKIQPAELGDSAMYLCASSPGPWETQYFGPGTRLLVL.

The chain recombines TRBV6-5 with TRBJ2-2, with D possibly TRBD2 on 6 matching bases. V was cut by 5 bases and J by 0 bases, with 10 bases left in between. Germline CDR1 reads MNHEY; CDR2 reads SVGAGI. CDR3 length equals 15 residues. DNA for the CDR3: TGTGCCAGCAGTGCCGGGGGACCGAACACCGGGGAGCTGTTTTTT. As protein: CASSAGGPNTGELFF.

There are a few counts of this clonotype. V usage is TRBV7-9 and J usage is TRBJ1-2; D may be TRBD1 (5 bases). V was pared by 5 bases and J by 0 bases, with 13 bases between. Germline V gene lookup returns CDR1 SEHNR and CDR2 FQNEAQ (reference sequence). This CDR3 region has 15 residues. The CDR3 region has the DNA TGTGCCAGCAGCCCTCGGGGGGGTCCTAACTATGGCTACACCTTC. This translates into CASSPRGGPNYGYTF.

The V and J genes are TRBV6-5 and TRBJ1-2; D call uncertain. Looked up from germline, CDR1 is MNHEY and CDR2 is SVGAGI. The CDR3 runs 14 residues. Between the trimmed V and J ends, which lost 0 bases and 4 bases, there was a span of 9 bases. The DNA for the CDR3 is TGTGCCAGCAGTTACTCGAGGGAGGGCTATGGCTACACCTTC. Protein: CASSYSREGYGYTF.

This clonotype has a single count. V usage is TRBV7-6 and J usage is TRBJ1-2, with D possibly matching TRBD1 (6 bases). Germline loops: CDR1 SGHVS, CDR2 FNYEAQ. V lost 1 base, J lost 6 bases, and 12 bases lay in between. The CDR3 runs 14 residues. CDR3 amino acids: CASSLESAGDGYTF. CDR3 bases: TGTGCCAGCAGCTTAGAATCGGCAGGGGATGGCTACACCTTC.

This chain uses TRBV19 with TRBJ1-4; D remains ambiguous. This CDR3 contains 14 residues. The V and J ends lost 0 bases and 8 bases respectively, with 10 bases between them. The germline V gene has CDR1 LNHDA and CDR2 SQIVND (reference sequence). CDR3 amino acids: CASSIDGYQEKLFF. CDR3 nucleotide sequence: TGTGCCAGTAGTATAGATGGGTACCAAGAAAAACTGTTTTTT.